This entry is about one T cell receptor (beta chain). No antigen is known for it. V lost 9 bases and J lost 4, with 13 bases in between. The CDR3 length is 13 residues. Germline V gene lookup returns CDR1 MNHNY and CDR2 SVGAGI (reference sequence). Using a J-beta primer mix together with a sample-barcoded 5' primer, a second PCR was run for roughly 7 to 12 cycles. Via MiXCR, TCRdb re-called the 5' RACE reads, giving one row per CDR3 protein. The table includes some 1,800,000 distinct CDR3 sequences, more than 35% detected once. The data were obtained in a study of blood T cells in healthy people across ages. Overall study results and limits: Conclusively comparing naive with antigen-experienced cells was impossible with unsorted PBMCs. It was held that diversity estimates obtained from one million T cells represented underestimates. Diversity was higher, and naive CD4+ cells more numerous, in long-lived donors than in aged donors.

The J gene is TRBJ2-1, the V gene TRBV6-6; no reliable D call. The sequencing sample was made of blood. The sequence derives from a human donor in good health. The CDR3 nucleotides read TGTGCCAGTAGGTTACACCTGTACAATGAGCAGTTCTTC. Translated: CASRLHLYNEQFF.